Each of the 8 T cell receptor beta chains below was sequenced from the same sample in a study of neurological immune-mediated disorders. TCRdb re-called the 5' RACE reads through MiXCR, storing one row per CDR3 protein. This table has 49,000 or so distinct CDR3 sequences, around 16% appearing once. Sequencing was performed on PBMCs. The receptors here all came from a man aged 60 to 69 in good health.

The table lists this clonotype with many counts. The chain carries TRBV7-2 and TRBJ2-2, with TRBD1 as a possible D gene (6 bases). Germline CDR1 and CDR2: SGHTA and FQGNSA. Trimming pared 7 bases from V and 0 bases from J, leaving 15 bases between. The CDR3 length is 16 residues. CDR3 bases: TGTGCCAGCAAAAGTCAGGGGCAAGCGAACACCGGGGAGCTGTTTTTT. Amino acid sequence: CASKSQGQANTGELFF.

This clonotype was recorded at least ten times. This chain joins TRBV6-6 and TRBJ1-6; maybe TRBD1 (5 bases). Germline V CDR1 and CDR2: MNHNY, SVGAGI (reference sequence). Trimming shortened V by 5 bases and J by 8 bases, and 13 bases separated the two germline ends. The CDR3 has 14 residues. The DNA for the CDR3 is TGTGCCAGCAGTCCTCAGGGTGCGGATTCACCCCTCCACTTT. Translated, it gives CASSPQGADSPLHF.

This clonotype was seen ten or more times. This chain joins TRBV20-1 and TRBJ2-1; D uncertain. CDR1 and CDR2 from the germline V gene are DFQATT and SNEGSKA (reference sequence). The V end lost 2 bases, the J end lost 7 bases, and 9 bases lay between the germline ends. CDR3 length equals 12 residues. The CDR3 DNA reads TGCAGTGCTAGATCAGAGGCAAATGAGCAGTTCTTC. Translating it yields CSARSEANEQFF.

There are many counts of this clonotype. The chain has TRBV20-1 and TRBJ2-1; TRBD1 agrees at 9 bases. Germline V lookup: CDR1 DFQATT, CDR2 SNEGSKA (reference sequence). Losses at the gene ends were 6 bases for V and 2 bases for J; bases not matched to a gene: 8. The CDR3 has 15 residues. The CDR3 nucleotides read TGCAGTGCGGCCTCCGGGACAGGGACCTACAATGAGCAGTTCTTC. Its translation: CSAASGTGTYNEQFF.

The V and J genes are TRBV14 and TRBJ1-2; D gene unclear. The CDR3 totals 13 residues. CDR1 and CDR2 (germline): SGHDN, FVKESK. The V end was cut by 4 bases, the J end by 4 bases, with 10 bases between. The CDR3 loop reads CASSPTGSYGYTF. The CDR3 nucleotides are TGTGCCAGCAGCCCAACGGGGAGCTATGGCTACACCTTC.

This clonotype was seen repeatedly, ten times or more. The rearrangement uses TRBV7-2 and TRBJ2-7, with 8 bases matching TRBD2. Germline V gives CDR1 SGHTA, CDR2 FQGNSA. V lost 0 bases to trimming and J lost 5 bases; unmatched junction nucleotides: 3. This CDR3 region has 14 residues. The CDR3 loop reads CASSLASGIDEQYF. CDR3 DNA sequence: TGTGCCAGCAGCTTAGCTAGCGGGATCGACGAGCAGTACTTC.

This clonotype was recorded at least ten times. The chain employs TRBV5-1 and TRBJ2-7, with 8 bases matching TRBD1. This CDR3 contains 12 residues. Germline values: CDR1 SGHRS, CDR2 YFSETQ. Unmatched junction bases numbered 4, after V lost 4 bases and J lost 7 bases. Here the CDR3 reads CASSTQGGEQYF. DNA for the CDR3: TGCGCCAGCAGCACACAGGGGGGAGAGCAGTACTTC. Full variable domain (rest looked up from reference TRBV5-1 and TRBJ2-7): KAGVTQTPRYLIKTRGQQVTLSCSPISGHRSVSWYQQTPGQGLQFLFEYFSETQRNKGNFPGRFSGRQFSNSRSEMNVSTLELGDSALYLCASSTQGGEQYFGPGTRLTVT.

This clonotype has a count of ten or more. The V call is TRBV2, the J call TRBJ1-5, with D perhaps TRBD1 (5 bases). Germline assignment: CDR1 SNHLY and CDR2 FYNNEI. The CDR3 spans 14 residues. Trimming removed 11 bases at V and 2 bases at J, with 16 bases between. The chain's CDR3 is CARGGEGRNQPQHF. In DNA form, the CDR3 reads TGTGCCCGCGGGGGGGAAGGGCGCAATCAGCCCCAGCATTTT.